This T cell receptor (beta chain) appears in the sequencing data of a study of OX40 agonist ivuxolimab in advanced cancers. Background on the study: Patients in the trial were receiving intravenous ivuxolimab every 2 weeks, at doses of 0.01 to 10 mg/kg. Three patients showed partial responses: one hepatocellular carcinoma and two cutaneous melanoma cases. Prior checkpoint blockade (anti-PD-1, anti-PD-L1 or anti-CTLA-4) was permitted; roughly 40% had it. Study-wide points: Circulating CD4+ and CD8+ T cells showed clonal expansion by week 6 at 0.1 to 3.0 mg/kg.

The trim removed 0 bases at V and 11 bases at J, leaving 21 bases unmatched. This CDR3 spans 20 amino acids. CDR1 and CDR2 (germline): MNHNS, SASEGT. Data came from immunoSEQ multiplex PCR; TCRdb stores just in-frame clones and leaves some out. The table has tens of thousands of clones, more than 70% seen once. To note about this clone: No antigen is known for it.

The source was CD4+ or CD8+ T cells sorted from blood, collected in a trial of the OX40 agonist ivuxolimab. This receptor was identified in an adult with an advanced solid tumor such as melanoma, head and neck, liver or kidney cancer. The chain has TRBV6-1 and TRBJ1-5, with TRBD1 matching over 11 bases. The CDR3 coding sequence is TGTGCCAGCAGTGAAGCGCGTGCTGGCGGGACAGGGGGTGGTCGAGGGGCCCAGCATTTT. It codes for CASSEARAGGTGGGRGAQHF.